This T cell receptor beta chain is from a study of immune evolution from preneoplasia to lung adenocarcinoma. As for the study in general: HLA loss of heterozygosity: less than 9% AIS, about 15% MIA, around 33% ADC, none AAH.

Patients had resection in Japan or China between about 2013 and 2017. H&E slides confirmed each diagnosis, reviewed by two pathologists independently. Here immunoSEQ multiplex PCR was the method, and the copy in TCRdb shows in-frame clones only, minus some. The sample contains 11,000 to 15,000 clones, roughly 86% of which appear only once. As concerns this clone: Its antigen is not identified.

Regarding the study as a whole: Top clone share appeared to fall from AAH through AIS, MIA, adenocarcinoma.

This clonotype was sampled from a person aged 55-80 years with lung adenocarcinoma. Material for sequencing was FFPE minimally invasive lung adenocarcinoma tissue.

The CDR3 DNA is TGCAGCGTTCCCTCTGGGGGGTTCGGCGGGGAGCTGTTTTTT. Its protein product is CSVPSGGFGGELFF. The V gene is TRBV29-1, the J gene TRBJ2-2, with D possibly matching TRBD2 (6 bases). CDR3 size: 14 residues. Germline assignment: CDR1 SQVTM and CDR2 ANQGSEA. Trimming pared 5 bases from V and 7 bases from J, leaving 17 bases between.